This TCR beta chain is from a study of cytomegalovirus exposure and HLA in healthy donors. TCRdb's table, derived via immunoSEQ multiplex PCR, lists solely in-frame clones and lacks some. There are approximately 90,000 clones in the sample; under 95% occur only once, and about 1.1% lies in the top ten. This CDR3 spans 19 amino acids. Germline CDR1 is SQVTM and CDR2 is ANQGSEA. Germline trimming cut 2 bases from V and 1 base from J; bases unmatched to any gene: 13. The source of this sequence is a woman aged 25 to 39 in good health and CMV-seropositive. The sequencing sample was made of PBMCs. The chain joins TRBV29-1 to TRBJ2-4; 11 nucleotides align to TRBD2. This CDR3 reads CSVEFPLSSGRRAKNIQYF. CDR3 sequence (DNA): TGCAGCGTTGAATTCCCACTTTCTAGCGGGAGGCGGGCCAAAAACATTCAGTACTTC.